The text below deals with one TCR beta chain. Its target is not known. These data come from a study of identical twins. Study findings and constraints: Those out-of-frame alpha sequences shared by twins showed an excess of low generation probability. Excess twin sharing in beta out-of-frame sequences was weaker. Analyses of zero insertions could be partly confounded by invariant MAIT and iNKT cells.

The germline CDR1 and CDR2 sequences are GTSNPN and SVGIG (reference sequence). V was trimmed by 2 bases and J by 0 bases, leaving 16 bases between them. The CDR3 sequence is 16 residues long. Template switching, a step in the protocol, added a universal primer site, and cDNA carried unique molecular identifiers. TCRdb analysed the 5' RACE reads with MiXCR anew, one entry per CDR3 protein. Of more than 350,000 distinct CDR3 sequences in the sample, roughly 9% were seen once. The TCR originated in a woman aged 50 to 60 in good health. The source material was naive T cells sorted from blood. The chain employs TRBV30 and TRBJ2-5; perhaps TRBD2 as D (5 bases). The CDR3 DNA reads as TGTGCCTGGAGTACCTGGACTGCGGGTTACCAAGAGACCCAGTACTTC. It encodes CAWSTWTAGYQETQYF.